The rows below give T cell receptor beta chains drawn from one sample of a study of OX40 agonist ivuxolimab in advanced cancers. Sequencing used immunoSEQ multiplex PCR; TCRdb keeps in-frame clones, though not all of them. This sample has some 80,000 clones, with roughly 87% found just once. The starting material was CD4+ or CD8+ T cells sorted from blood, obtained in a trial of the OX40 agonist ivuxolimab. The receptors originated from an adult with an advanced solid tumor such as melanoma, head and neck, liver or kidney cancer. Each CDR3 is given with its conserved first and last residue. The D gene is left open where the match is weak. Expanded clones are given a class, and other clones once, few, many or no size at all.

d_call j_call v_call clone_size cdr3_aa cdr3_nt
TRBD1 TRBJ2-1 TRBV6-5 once CASSPPGQGKNEQFF TGTGCCAGCAGTCCACCGGGACAGGGGAAGAATGAGCAGTTCTTC
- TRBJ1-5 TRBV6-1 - CASSGRGGSNQPQHF TGTGCCAGCAGTGGACGGGGGGGTAGCAATCAGCCCCAGCATTTT
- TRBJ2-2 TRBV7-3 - CASSSTGVGELFF TGTGCCAGCAGCTCCACCGGGGTTGGGGAGCTGTTTTTT
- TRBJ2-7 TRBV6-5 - CASSPQRSHWNEQYF TGTGCCAGCAGTCCGCAGAGGTCTCACTGGAACGAGCAGTACTTC
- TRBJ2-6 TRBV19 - CASSIWQSSGANVLTF TGTGCCAGTAGTATTTGGCAGAGCTCTGGGGCCAACGTCCTGACTTTC
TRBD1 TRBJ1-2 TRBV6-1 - CASRTGTGGPCTF TGTGCCAGCAGAACCGGGACAGGTGGGCCCTGCACCTTC
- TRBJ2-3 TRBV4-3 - CASSQNRADTQYF TGCGCCAGCAGCCAAAACCGGGCAGATACGCAGTATTTT
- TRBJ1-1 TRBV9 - CASSVGNRPASVEAFF TGTGCCAGCAGCGTAGGAAACAGGCCGGCCTCAGTTGAAGCTTTCTTT
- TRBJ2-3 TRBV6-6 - CASSYFRDTQYF TGTGCCAGCAGTTACTTTAGAGATACGCAGTATTTT
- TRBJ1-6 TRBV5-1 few CASSLQPDRLSNSPLHF TGCGCCAGCAGCTTGCAACCAGACAGGTTGAGTAATTCACCCCTCCACTTT
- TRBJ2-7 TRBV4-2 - CASSQNAGTGLSEQYF TGTGCCAGCAGCCAAAACGCCGGCACAGGCCTGTCCGAGCAGTACTTC
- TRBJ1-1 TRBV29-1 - CSVQGRATTEAFF TGCAGCGTCCAGGGCCGGGCAACCACTGAAGCTTTCTTT
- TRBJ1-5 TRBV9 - CASSRSISNQPQHF TGTGCCAGCAGCAGGAGTATTAGCAATCAGCCCCAGCATTTT
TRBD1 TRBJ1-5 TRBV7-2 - CASSLRSGGQPQHF TGTGCCAGCAGCTTAAGGTCAGGGGGCCAGCCCCAGCATTTT
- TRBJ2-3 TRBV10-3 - CAISGTQGARTDTQYF TGTGCCATCAGTGGTACACAGGGAGCTCGCACAGATACGCAGTATTTT
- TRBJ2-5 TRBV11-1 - CASSFAETQYF TGTGCCAGCAGCTTCGCAGAGACCCAGTACTTC
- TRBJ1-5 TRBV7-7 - CASAVNSNQPQHF TGTGCCAGCGCGGTTAATAGCAATCAGCCCCAGCATTTT
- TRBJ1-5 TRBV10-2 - CASSESQWYSNQPQHF TGCGCCAGCAGTGAATCACAGTGGTATAGCAATCAGCCCCAGCATTTT
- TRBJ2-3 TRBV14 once CASSLSDTQYF TGTGCCAGCAGCCTTAGTGATACGCAGTATTTT
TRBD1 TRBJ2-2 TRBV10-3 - CAISEKLRGAGGRTGELFF TGTGCCATCAGTGAGAAGTTGAGGGGAGCAGGGGGCCGGACCGGGGAGCTGTTTTTT
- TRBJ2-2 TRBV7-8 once CASSFENRGTAGELFF TGTGCCAGCAGCTTTGAAAACCGGGGTACCGCCGGGGAGCTGTTTTTT
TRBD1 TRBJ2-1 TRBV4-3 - CASSPAPPGQGTYNEQFF TGCGCCAGCAGCCCCGCACCGCCGGGACAGGGGACCTACAATGAGCAGTTCTTC
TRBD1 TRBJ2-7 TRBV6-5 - CASATGTGKGEQYF TGTGCCAGCGCAACCGGGACAGGGAAAGGAGAGCAGTACTTC
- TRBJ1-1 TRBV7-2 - CASSRDRVQAAFF TGTGCCAGCAGCCGGGACCGGGTCCAGGCGGCTTTCTTT
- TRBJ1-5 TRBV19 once CASKNGGNSNQPQHF TGTGCCAGTAAGAATGGGGGGAATAGCAATCAGCCCCAGCATTTT
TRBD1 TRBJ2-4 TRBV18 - CASSPPGTGTENIQYF TGTGCCAGCTCACCACCAGGGACAGGGACTGAGAACATTCAGTACTTC
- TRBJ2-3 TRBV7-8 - CASSPKQGLDTDTQYF TGTGCCAGCAGCCCCAAGCAGGGGCTCGACACAGATACGCAGTATTTT
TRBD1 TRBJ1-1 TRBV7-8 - CASSRDRGLNTEAFF TGTGCCAGCAGCCGGGACAGGGGCTTGAACACTGAAGCTTTCTTT